The 27 T cell receptor beta chains in this list originate from one sample, sequenced in a study of blood T cells in healthy people across ages. Primers used in a second PCR of roughly 6 to 11 cycles were a sample-barcoded 5' primer and a J-beta primer mix. TCRdb redid the calling of the 5' RACE reads with MiXCR, one entry per CDR3 protein. This table has roughly 730,000 distinct CDR3 sequences, around 50% appearing once. The sample was blood. The receptors were sampled from a man aged 40-49 years in good health.

This clonotype was picked up a small number of times. This chain uses TRBV14 with TRBJ1-2; D is uncertain. Germline loops: CDR1 SGHDN, CDR2 FVKESK. The CDR3 is 15 amino acids. V lost 4 bases to trimming and J lost 8 bases, with 20 bases between them. The CDR3 region has the DNA TGTGCCAGCAGCCCGACCCGATCGACCCGGCCAGGCTACACCTTC. Translating gives CASSPTRSTRPGYTF.

The chain uses TRBV14 and TRBJ2-7, with 13 bases fitting TRBD2. The CDR3 length is 15 residues. Germline V gives CDR1 SGHDN, CDR2 FVKESK. J lost 2 bases, V lost 6 bases, and 4 bases had no gene match. The DNA for the CDR3 is TGTGCCAGCAGAGACGGACTAGCGGGGGCCTACGAGCAGTACTTC. Its translation: CASRDGLAGAYEQYF.

The chain combines TRBV15 with TRBJ1-1, with 9 bases fitting TRBD1. CDR1 is LNHNV and CDR2 is YYDKDF in the germline V gene (reference sequence). The CDR3 has 15 amino acids. The V segment lost 0 bases and the J segment 3 bases; nucleotides outside the gene matches: 2. Written as DNA, the CDR3 is TGTGCCACCAGCAGAGAACGACAGGGGGACACTGAAGCTTTCTTT. Translated, it gives CATSRERQGDTEAFF.

The chain joins TRBV6-5 to TRBJ2-5; possible D gene TRBD2, 6 bases. V shed 2 bases and J shed 7 bases, with 20 bases lying between them. This CDR3 has 16 amino acids. Germline CDR1 and CDR2: MNHEY and SVGAGI. CDR3 sequence (DNA): TGTGCCAGCAGTTACACGCTGGCTTCGCGGGGTGGGACCCAGTACTTC. It specifies CASSYTLASRGGTQYF.

The chain combines TRBV20-1 with TRBJ2-3, with TRBD1 matching 9 bases. Germline CDR1 is DFQATT and CDR2 is SNEGSKA (reference sequence). The V segment lost 5 bases and the J segment 0 bases; nucleotides outside the gene matches: 9. This CDR3 comprises 16 residues. As DNA, the CDR3 is TGCAGTGCTTACTCCCGGACAGGGGCTAGCACAGATACGCAGTATTTT. Amino acids: CSAYSRTGASTDTQYF.

This clonotype has just a few counts. The CDR3 nucleotides are TGCGCCAGCAGCCAATTCTCGGCAGCATACAATGAGCAGTTCTTC. This encodes CASSQFSAAYNEQFF. This sequence joins TRBV4-3 and TRBJ2-1; no clear D gene. CDR1 is LGHNA, CDR2 YSLEER, per germline. CDR3 length: 15 amino acids. V was clipped by 2 bases and J by 4 bases, with 12 bases between them.

This clonotype was seen a handful of times. This sequence joins TRBV12-3 or TRBV12-4 and TRBJ2-1; 7 bases are shared with TRBD2. The CDR3 extends over 14 amino acids. V lost 6 bases and J lost 6; bases outside the gene matches: 8. In DNA, the CDR3 is TGTGCCAGCAGCTTAAAAGCGGGACCCAATGAGCAGTTCTTC. It yields the protein CASSLKAGPNEQFF.

The chain links TRBV7-3 to TRBJ2-5; D unresolved. Between the trimmed V and J ends, which lost 5 bases and 11 bases, there was a span of 15 bases. Germline values: CDR1 SGHTA, CDR2 FQGTGA. The CDR3 sequence is 12 residues long. In DNA form, the CDR3 reads TGTGCCAGCAGCCTTGCCTATGGTGAGCAGTACTTC. Residues: CASSLAYGEQYF.

The table lists this clonotype with many counts. The chain joins TRBV12-3 or TRBV12-4 to TRBJ2-3; D is unclear. V shed 4 bases and J shed 1 base, with 6 bases lying between them. The CDR3 loop spans 13 amino acids. DNA for the CDR3: TGTGCCAGCAGTTACCGGGGCACAGATACGCAGTATTTT. Its translation: CASSYRGTDTQYF.

The J gene is TRBJ2-7, the V gene TRBV13, with TRBD1 as a possible D gene (5 bases). The last part of the DNA fits TRBJ2-5 better; the J call may be wrong. Germline assignment: CDR1 PRHDT and CDR2 FYEKMQ (reference sequence). There are 14 residues in the CDR3. The CDR3 DNA reads TGTGCCAGCAGCTTAAGTGATTCAGGGGAGACCCAGTACTTC. It translates to CASSLSDSGETQYF.

V is TRBV7-2 and J is TRBJ1-1, with D perhaps matching TRBD1 (6 bases). Trimming stripped 0 bases from V and 4 bases from J, with 12 bases between. CDR1 SGHTA and CDR2 FQGNSA come from the germline V gene. There are 15 residues in the CDR3. CDR3 DNA: TGTGCCAGCAGCTTAGCGAAGGGGGTATTCACTGAAGCTTTCTTT. It codes for CASSLAKGVFTEAFF.

In this sample, this clonotype turned up a few times. The CDR3 nucleotides are TGTGCCAGCAGGGAGGGACAGGGTAGCTTGGCCAAAAACATTCAGTACTTC. It encodes CASREGQGSLAKNIQYF. V gene TRBV2 combines with J gene TRBJ2-4; 9 bases are a match to TRBD1. Germline loops: CDR1 SNHLY, CDR2 FYNNEI. This CDR3 is built from 17 residues. V lost 6 bases and J lost 1; bases outside the gene matches: 10.

The rearrangement links TRBV7-9 to TRBJ2-1; D is ambiguous. Germline CDR1 SEHNR, CDR2 FQNEAQ (reference sequence). V was shortened by 2 bases and J by 6 bases, with 14 bases between the two germline ends. CDR3 length: 15 residues. The CDR3 region is CASSLLPGTFNEQFF. The CDR3, as DNA: TGTGCCAGCAGCTTATTGCCAGGTACCTTCAATGAGCAGTTCTTC. Variable domain in full (rest from reference TRBV7-9 and TRBJ2-1): DTGVSQNPRHKITKRGQNVTFRCDPISEHNRLYWYRQTLGQGPEFLTYFQNEAQLEKSRLLSDRFSAERPKGSFSTLEIQRTEQGDSAMYLCASSLLPGTFNEQFFGPGTRLTVL.

The CDR3 DNA sequence: TGTGCCAGCAGTCGCTCGGCAGGGGGTGACTATGGCTACACCTTC. Its protein is CASSRSAGGDYGYTF. V and J are TRBV27 and TRBJ1-2, with TRBD1 matching 7 bases. The CDR3 is made up of 15 amino acids. Germline assignment: CDR1 MNHEY and CDR2 SMNVEV (reference sequence). V shed 5 bases and J 3 bases; nucleotides not matched to a gene: 9.

The chain has TRBV24-1 and TRBJ1-5, with D unresolved. Per germline, CDR1 KGHDR and CDR2 SFDVKD. The CDR3 length is 16 residues. Deletions cut 4 bases from V and 1 base from J, with 13 bases between. In nucleotides, the CDR3 is TGTGCCACCAGTGACCCCGCATTCCCCAGCAATCAGCCCCAGCATTTT. Encoded protein: CATSDPAFPSNQPQHF.

The chain employs TRBV20-1 and TRBJ1-1, with D tentatively TRBD1 (6 bases). Deletions cut 5 bases from V and 4 bases from J, with 20 bases between. This CDR3 has 15 residues. Germline V CDR1 and CDR2: DFQATT, SNEGSKA (reference sequence). CDR3 protein: CSAGNDRTWGTEAFF. In DNA, the CDR3 is TGCAGTGCTGGAAATGACAGGACCTGGGGCACTGAAGCTTTCTTT.

This chain connects TRBV28 to TRBJ2-7; D not certain. TRBJ2-5 explains the end of the DNA better; the J call may be wrong. The V gene's germline CDR1 is MDHEN and CDR2 SYDVKM. The length of the CDR3 is 13 residues. CDR3 sequence (DNA): TGTGCCAGCAGTCCCTCTATGAGGGAGACCCAGTACTTC. Encoded protein: CASSPSMRETQYF.

This clonotype was seen ten or more times. The gene calls are TRBV20-1 and TRBJ1-2; 7 nucleotides agree with TRBD1. The CDR3 runs to 13 residues. Per germline, CDR1 DFQATT and CDR2 SNEGSKA (reference sequence). Unmatched junction bases numbered 6, after V lost 6 bases and J lost 2 bases. This CDR3 reads CSALTGENYGYTF. The CDR3 DNA follows: TGCAGTGCCCTAACAGGGGAAAACTATGGCTACACCTTC.

Concerning this clonotype itself: Germline and junction disagree at one end, which may indicate a read error. The chain couples TRBV9 to TRBJ1-1; D is perhaps TRBD1 (5 bases). CDR3 length equals 14 residues. The germline V gene encodes CDR1 SGDLS and CDR2 YYNGEE. CDR3 nucleotides: TGTGCCGGCAGTACGGGACTCGCGGTCACTGAAGCTTTCTTT. The encoded protein is CAGSTGLAVTEAFF.

This clonotype has just a few counts. This chain uses TRBV7-2 with TRBJ2-3; no clear D gene. V lost 1 base to trimming and J lost 6 bases, with 11 bases between them. There are 14 residues in the CDR3. Germline V gene sequence: CDR1 SGHTA, CDR2 FQGNSA. The CDR3 DNA reads as TGTGCCAGCAGCTTAGGGTCTAGTTACGATACGCAGTATTTT. Translated: CASSLGSSYDTQYF.

Written as DNA, the CDR3 is TGTGCCAGCAGTGAGGGACGATGGGGAAATGAGCAGTACTTC. Translated: CASSEGRWGNEQYF. The chain couples TRBV6-1 to TRBJ2-5; either TRBD1 or TRBD2 may fit D (5 bases each). In germline, CDR1 is MNHNS, CDR2 SASEGT. V was trimmed by 3 bases and J by 11 bases, leaving 19 bases between them. CDR3 length: 14 residues.

This clonotype showed up just a few times. The chain is built from TRBV6-5 and TRBJ2-1; TRBD2 matches 7 bases. The last part of the DNA fits TRBJ2-7 better; the J call may be wrong. The CDR3 runs 16 residues. CDR1 MNHEY and CDR2 SVGAGI come from the germline V gene. CDR3 in amino acids: CASSYWGEGRYNEQYF. Written as DNA, the CDR3 is TGTGCCAGCAGTTACTGGGGGGAGGGCCGCTACAATGAGCAGTACTTC.

The chain links TRBV28 to TRBJ2-5; perhaps TRBD2 as D (5 bases). The J call may be incorrect, as the DNA end agrees better with TRBJ2-7. CDR3 size: 15 residues. The germline V gene encodes CDR1 MDHEN and CDR2 SYDVKM. CDR3 protein: CASTRGRLSPYEQYF. CDR3 in DNA: TGTGCCAGCACCAGAGGGAGACTAAGTCCCTACGAGCAGTACTTC.

This clonotype has a handful of counts. The chain is built from TRBV5-1 and TRBJ2-5, with D possibly TRBD2 on 6 matching bases. This CDR3 is built from 15 residues. Germline lookup yields CDR1 SGHRS and CDR2 YFSETQ. V lost 2 bases and J lost 1, with 12 bases in between. The CDR3: CASSFRAGLQETQYF. The CDR3 DNA sequence: TGCGCCAGCAGCTTCCGCGCGGGACTCCAAGAGACCCAGTACTTC. The full variable domain, its missing parts supplied by reference TRBV5-1 and TRBJ2-5, is KAGVTQTPRYLIKTRGQQVTLSCSPISGHRSVSWYQQTPGQGLQFLFEYFSETQRNKGNFPGRFSGRQFSNSRSEMNVSTLELGDSALYLCASSFRAGLQETQYFGPGTRLLVL.

This sequence joins TRBV7-2 and TRBJ1-4, with D uncertain. Germline V gene lookup returns CDR1 SGHTA and CDR2 FQGNSA. Trimming cost V 2 bases and J 0 bases, with 13 bases left between them. This CDR3 has 17 amino acids. Here the CDR3 reads CASSLTKASATNEKLFF. CDR3 bases: TGTGCCAGCAGCTTAACTAAGGCGTCAGCAACTAATGAAAAACTGTTTTTT.

This clonotype was observed a few times. The V call is TRBV7-8, the J call TRBJ2-5; 14 bases are shared with TRBD2. The germline V gene has CDR1 SGHVS and CDR2 FQNEAQ. V gave up 5 bases and J gave up 2 bases; unmatched junction bases: 7. This CDR3 contains 17 residues. Here the CDR3 reads CASSERLAGGQQETQYF. CDR3 sequence (DNA): TGTGCCAGCAGCGAAAGACTAGCGGGGGGGCAACAAGAGACCCAGTACTTC.

This chain joins TRBV28 and TRBJ2-7, with 8 nucleotides matching TRBD1. The CDR3 sequence is 14 residues long. The germline V gene has CDR1 MDHEN and CDR2 SYDVKM. Unmatched junction bases numbered 9, after V lost 6 bases and J lost 5 bases. CDR3 amino acids: CASRLDRGGDEQYF. The CDR3 DNA follows: TGTGCCAGCAGATTAGACAGGGGTGGCGACGAGCAGTACTTC.